Listed below are T cell receptor beta chains from one sample, sequenced in a study of vaccination effects on CD4 cells after COVID-19. No antigens are known for them. The table came from immunoSEQ multiplex PCR; TCRdb's copy has only in-frame clones and leaves some out. Of around 81,000 clones listed, under 85% were seen once; the top ten hold 0.85% to 1.2%. The sample in question was CD4+ T cells from PBMCs cultured with HCoV-OC43 spike peptides, obtained after COVID-19 vaccination. Receptors were obtained from a human donor who received a COVID-19 vaccine. CDR3s include the opening cysteine and the closing phenylalanine or tryptophan. A D gene is named only where the DNA matches it firmly. The listing skips clone size in some rows; elsewhere it reads once, few, many or a size class.

abundance: -; v_gene: TRBV29-1; j_gene: TRBJ2-1; d_gene: -; CDR3nt: TGCAGCCAACGGGAAAGCTCCTACAATGAGCAGTTCTTC; CDR3aa: CSQRESSYNEQFF
abundance: -; v_gene: TRBV2; j_gene: TRBJ1-5; d_gene: TRBD1; CDR3nt: TGTGCCAGCAGGGGGGGACAGGGCCAGCCCCAGCATTTT; CDR3aa: CASRGGQGQPQHF
abundance: -; v_gene: TRBV6-2/TRBV6-3; j_gene: TRBJ2-2; d_gene: TRBD1; CDR3nt: TGTGCCAGCAGTTCTTATACCGGGACAGGGGGCACCGGGGAGCTGTTTTTT; CDR3aa: CASSSYTGTGGTGELFF
abundance: -; v_gene: TRBV28; j_gene: TRBJ1-2; d_gene: -; CDR3nt: TGTGCCAGCAGTTCAACAGGGATAAGCGATCATGGCTACACCTTC; CDR3aa: CASSSTGISDHGYTF
abundance: -; v_gene: TRBV3-1/TRBV3-2; j_gene: TRBJ1-6; d_gene: -; CDR3nt: TGTGCCAGCAGCCGGGGACGGAATAATTCACCCCTCCACTTT; CDR3aa: CASSRGRNNSPLHF
abundance: -; v_gene: TRBV18; j_gene: TRBJ2-5; d_gene: TRBD2; CDR3nt: TGTGCCAGCTCACCACGAGTCGGACTAGCTGGGGATAGCGAGACCCAGTACTTC; CDR3aa: CASSPRVGLAGDSETQYF
abundance: few; v_gene: TRBV12-5; j_gene: TRBJ1-1; d_gene: -; CDR3nt: TGTGCTAGTGGTTTTAAAGTGAACACTGAAGCTTTCTTT; CDR3aa: CASGFKVNTEAFF
abundance: -; v_gene: TRBV6-6; j_gene: TRBJ2-3; d_gene: TRBD1; CDR3nt: TGTGCCAGCAGCGCGGACAGGGCGGATACGCAGTATTTT; CDR3aa: CASSADRADTQYF
abundance: -; v_gene: TRBV7-2; j_gene: TRBJ2-5; d_gene: TRBD2; CDR3nt: TGTGCCAGCAGCTTAGAACTAGCGGGGGGAGAGACCCAGTACTTC; CDR3aa: CASSLELAGGETQYF
abundance: -; v_gene: TRBV18; j_gene: TRBJ1-5; d_gene: TRBD1; CDR3nt: TGTGCCAGCTTTTCAGGGGGTAATCAGCCCCAGCATTTT; CDR3aa: CASFSGGNQPQHF
abundance: -; v_gene: TRBV2; j_gene: TRBJ2-5; d_gene: -; CDR3nt: TGTGCCAGCAGCGCTCATGGGGCAGAGACCCAGTACTTC; CDR3aa: CASSAHGAETQYF
abundance: few; v_gene: TRBV19; j_gene: TRBJ1-5; d_gene: -; CDR3nt: TGTGCCACCCACCTGGGGGTAGCAGAACAGCCCCAGCATTTT; CDR3aa: CATHLGVAEQPQHF
abundance: -; v_gene: TRBV5-1; j_gene: TRBJ2-2; d_gene: -; CDR3nt: TGCGCCAGCAGCTTGTCCAGGGTCACCGGGGAGCTGTTTTTT; CDR3aa: CASSLSRVTGELFF
abundance: -; v_gene: TRBV5-1; j_gene: TRBJ1-3; d_gene: -; CDR3nt: TGCGCCAGCAGCCTTGGGACGCCCGATGGCAGGTCTGGAAACACCATATATTTT; CDR3aa: CASSLGTPDGRSGNTIYF
abundance: -; v_gene: TRBV4-3; j_gene: TRBJ2-2; d_gene: TRBD1; CDR3nt: TGCGCCAGCAGCCCGGGACAGGGGCGCACCGGGGAGCTGTTTTTT; CDR3aa: CASSPGQGRTGELFF
abundance: -; v_gene: TRBV29-1; j_gene: TRBJ1-5; d_gene: -; CDR3nt: TGCAGCGTTTGGGACGGCAATCAGCCCCAGCATTTT; CDR3aa: CSVWDGNQPQHF
abundance: -; v_gene: TRBV2; j_gene: TRBJ2-2; d_gene: TRBD2; CDR3nt: TGTGCCAGCAGTCAGGGACTAGCGAACACCGGGGAGCTGTTTTTT; CDR3aa: CASSQGLANTGELFF
abundance: -; v_gene: TRBV7-2; j_gene: TRBJ2-5; d_gene: -; CDR3nt: TGTGCCAGCAGCTTGGTTATCGCCGAGACCCAGTACTTC; CDR3aa: CASSLVIAETQYF
abundance: -; v_gene: TRBV2; j_gene: TRBJ2-4; d_gene: TRBD1; CDR3nt: TGTGCCAGCAGTCACGAGAGGGGGCCGGAAAACATTCAGTACTTC; CDR3aa: CASSHERGPENIQYF
abundance: few; v_gene: TRBV30; j_gene: TRBJ1-5; d_gene: -; CDR3nt: TGTGCCTGGAGTGAGAAGGAAGTTTTCCGGCCCCAGCATTTT; CDR3aa: CAWSEKEVFRPQHF
abundance: -; v_gene: TRBV4-1; j_gene: TRBJ2-2; d_gene: TRBD1; CDR3nt: TGCGCCAGCAGCCACCGGGACAGGGCTAACACCGGGGAGCTGTTTTTT; CDR3aa: CASSHRDRANTGELFF
abundance: few; v_gene: TRBV18; j_gene: TRBJ2-3; d_gene: -; CDR3nt: TGTGCCAGCTCACCCTCGGAGGCGGCGCAGTATTTT; CDR3aa: CASSPSEAAQYF
abundance: -; v_gene: TRBV5-1; j_gene: TRBJ2-5; d_gene: TRBD2; CDR3nt: TGCGCCAGCATCCCGAATAGCGGGGGGGGCCAAGAGACCCAGTACTTC; CDR3aa: CASIPNSGGGQETQYF
abundance: -; v_gene: TRBV10-1; j_gene: TRBJ2-2; d_gene: TRBD1; CDR3nt: TGCGCCAGCAGTGAAGCAGGGGGCTCCGGGGAGCTGTTTTTT; CDR3aa: CASSEAGGSGELFF
abundance: -; v_gene: TRBV19; j_gene: TRBJ1-5; d_gene: -; CDR3nt: TGTGCCAGTAGTATACTATCGGGCAGGGCAAGCAATCAGCCCCAGCATTTT; CDR3aa: CASSILSGRASNQPQHF
abundance: -; v_gene: TRBV6-1; j_gene: TRBJ1-2; d_gene: -; CDR3nt: TGTGCCAGCAGTGAGGGGTTGTACTATGGCTACACCTTC; CDR3aa: CASSEGLYYGYTF
abundance: once; v_gene: TRBV6-5; j_gene: TRBJ1-1; d_gene: -; CDR3nt: TGTGCCAGCAGTAATTTTGGGTTTGAAGCTTTCTTT; CDR3aa: CASSNFGFEAFF
abundance: once; v_gene: TRBV2; j_gene: TRBJ2-4; d_gene: TRBD2; CDR3nt: TGTGCCAGCAGAACCAGCGGGGGGAGCATTCAGTACTTC; CDR3aa: CASRTSGGSIQYF
abundance: -; v_gene: TRBV19; j_gene: TRBJ2-5; d_gene: -; CDR3nt: TGTGCCAGTAGTATAGGCGGGGAGACCCAGTACTTC; CDR3aa: CASSIGGETQYF
abundance: -; v_gene: TRBV12-5; j_gene: TRBJ2-5; d_gene: TRBD1; CDR3nt: TGTGCTAGCTCTTCAGGGGGCGATATCCAAGAGACCCAGTACTTC; CDR3aa: CASSSGGDIQETQYF
abundance: -; v_gene: TRBV5-1; j_gene: TRBJ2-1; d_gene: -; CDR3nt: TGCGCCAGCAGCTTGGGTCGCCAGACCCATTCCTACAATGAGCAGTTCTTC; CDR3aa: CASSLGRQTHSYNEQFF
abundance: -; v_gene: TRBV5-1; j_gene: TRBJ1-4; d_gene: TRBD1; CDR3nt: TGCGCCAGCAGCTCCGTATACAGGGGGCAGGATGAAAAACTGTTTTTT; CDR3aa: CASSSVYRGQDEKLFF
abundance: -; v_gene: TRBV7-9; j_gene: TRBJ1-3; d_gene: -; CDR3nt: TGTGCCAGCAGCTGGGGACAACCGAGCTCTGGAAACACCATATATTTT; CDR3aa: CASSWGQPSSGNTIYF
abundance: -; v_gene: TRBV2; j_gene: TRBJ1-5; d_gene: -; CDR3nt: TGTGCCAGCAGTGATGAGGGTAGGCAGCCCCAGCATTTT; CDR3aa: CASSDEGRQPQHF
abundance: -; v_gene: TRBV28; j_gene: TRBJ2-1; d_gene: -; CDR3nt: TGTGCCAGCGGGACACTCTCCTCGGAGCAGTTCTTC; CDR3aa: CASGTLSSEQFF
abundance: -; v_gene: TRBV30; j_gene: TRBJ1-2; d_gene: -; CDR3nt: TGTGCCTGGAGTCCGGGGCGTAGGGGGGGCTACACCTTC; CDR3aa: CAWSPGRRGGYTF
abundance: few; v_gene: TRBV15; j_gene: TRBJ2-3; d_gene: -; CDR3nt: TGTGCCACTGGGGGAGCGGCCGGGGGCGATACGCAGTATTTT; CDR3aa: CATGGAAGGDTQYF
abundance: -; v_gene: TRBV6-5; j_gene: TRBJ1-5; d_gene: -; CDR3nt: TGTGCCAGCAGTTACTCGCGGGTCCAGCCCCAGCATTTT; CDR3aa: CASSYSRVQPQHF
abundance: -; v_gene: TRBV4-3; j_gene: TRBJ2-5; d_gene: -; CDR3nt: TGCGCCAGCAGCCAAGATTCCGGGGCCCAGTACTTC; CDR3aa: CASSQDSGAQYF
abundance: few; v_gene: TRBV9; j_gene: TRBJ1-2; d_gene: -; CDR3nt: TGTGCCAGCAGCGTAGGATTCTCGACAGCTAACTATGGCTACACCTTC; CDR3aa: CASSVGFSTANYGYTF
abundance: -; v_gene: TRBV28; j_gene: TRBJ2-6; d_gene: -; CDR3nt: TGTGCCAGCAGTCCACAGTTCTCTGGGGCCAACGTCCTGACTTTC; CDR3aa: CASSPQFSGANVLTF
abundance: -; v_gene: TRBV5-5; j_gene: TRBJ2-1; d_gene: -; CDR3nt: TGTGCCAGCAGCTTGGCAGGACAGCCCTACAATGAGCAGTTCTTC; CDR3aa: CASSLAGQPYNEQFF
abundance: -; v_gene: TRBV18; j_gene: TRBJ2-5; d_gene: -; CDR3nt: TGTGCCAGCTCACCGGCTGGGGCTCGGGAGACCCAGTACTTC; CDR3aa: CASSPAGARETQYF
abundance: -; v_gene: TRBV28; j_gene: TRBJ1-4; d_gene: TRBD1; CDR3nt: TGTGCCAGCAGTTTAGGGGCAGGGACAGGGGGAAATGAAAAACTGTTTTTT; CDR3aa: CASSLGAGTGGNEKLFF
abundance: once; v_gene: TRBV19; j_gene: TRBJ1-4; d_gene: TRBD1; CDR3nt: TGTGCCAGTAGTAGTACAGGGGGCATAAGTGAAAAACTGTTTTTT; CDR3aa: CASSSTGGISEKLFF
abundance: -; v_gene: TRBV7-8; j_gene: TRBJ1-2; d_gene: -; CDR3nt: TGTGCCAGCAGCTACCCTTCATTGGGGGCGGATGGCTACACCTTC; CDR3aa: CASSYPSLGADGYTF